This is a list of T cell receptor beta chains from one sample in a study of shared clonotypes between healthy human individuals. Method: immunoSEQ multiplex PCR; TCRdb's copy keeps in-frame clones and lacks some. The data contain about 470,000 clones, roughly 77% of them seen just once; the ten biggest clones take up less than 15%. Sequencing was performed on PBMCs. The receptors derive from a woman between 40 and 55 years old in good health. Some clones in this sample may be carry-over from other donors' samples. The CDR3 runs from the conserved cysteine through the conserved F or W. Fields, in order: D gene, V gene, clone size, J gene, CDR3 protein, CDR3 DNA. D genes are given only for firm matches. The size of a clone is reported for some rows only, either as once, few or many, or as a class for expanded clones.

d_call: TRBD1; v_call: TRBV18; clone_size: -; j_call: TRBJ2-5; cdr3_aa: CASSPDRVGETQYF; cdr3_nt: TGTGCCAGCTCACCGGACAGGGTGGGTGAGACCCAGTACTTC
d_call: TRBD1; v_call: TRBV7-2; clone_size: -; j_call: TRBJ2-7; cdr3_aa: CASSLDRGVAYEQYF; cdr3_nt: TGTGCCAGCAGCTTAGACAGGGGGGTAGCCTACGAGCAGTACTTC
d_call: TRBD1; v_call: TRBV25-1; clone_size: -; j_call: TRBJ2-7; cdr3_aa: CASSPSLGQGRSYEQYF; cdr3_nt: TGTGCCAGCAGTCCCTCGCTGGGACAGGGGAGATCCTACGAGCAGTACTTC
d_call: -; v_call: TRBV19; clone_size: -; j_call: TRBJ2-3; cdr3_aa: CASSGRKGTDTQYF; cdr3_nt: TGTGCCAGTAGTGGCCGGAAGGGCACAGATACGCAGTATTTT
d_call: TRBD1; v_call: TRBV19; clone_size: -; j_call: TRBJ1-2; cdr3_aa: CASSSRGSRDYGYTF; cdr3_nt: TGTGCCAGTAGCAGCAGGGGGTCCCGGGACTATGGCTACACCTTC
d_call: TRBD1; v_call: TRBV10-3; clone_size: -; j_call: TRBJ2-2; cdr3_aa: CAIGDRAANTGELFF; cdr3_nt: TGTGCCATCGGTGACAGGGCCGCGAACACCGGGGAGCTGTTTTTT
d_call: -; v_call: TRBV7-3; clone_size: -; j_call: TRBJ1-1; cdr3_aa: CASSPRGGNTEAFF; cdr3_nt: TGTGCCAGCAGCCCCAGAGGGGGGAACACTGAAGCTTTCTTT
d_call: -; v_call: TRBV21-1; clone_size: many; j_call: TRBJ2-5; cdr3_aa: CASSKSGGRREETQYF; cdr3_nt: TGTGCCAGCAGCAAAAGTGGCGGGAGACGTGAAGAGACCCAGTACTTC
d_call: -; v_call: TRBV5-4; clone_size: -; j_call: TRBJ1-1; cdr3_aa: CASSLIGGGTEAFF; cdr3_nt: TGTGCCAGCAGCTTGATAGGGGGAGGAACTGAAGCTTTCTTT
d_call: -; v_call: TRBV28; clone_size: -; j_call: TRBJ2-7; cdr3_aa: CASSLDFYEQYF; cdr3_nt: TGTGCCAGCAGTTTAGACTTCTACGAGCAGTACTTC
d_call: -; v_call: TRBV7-7; clone_size: -; j_call: TRBJ2-3; cdr3_aa: CASSHNPSTDTQYF; cdr3_nt: TGTGCTAGCAGCCATAACCCTAGCACAGATACGCAGTATTTT
d_call: -; v_call: TRBV28; clone_size: -; j_call: TRBJ1-2; cdr3_aa: CASSSGRWNFYGYTF; cdr3_nt: TGTGCCAGCAGTTCAGGACGATGGAATTTTTATGGCTACACCTTC
d_call: -; v_call: TRBV5-8; clone_size: -; j_call: TRBJ1-1; cdr3_aa: CASSVRGNTEAFF; cdr3_nt: TGTGCCAGCAGCGTCAGAGGGAACACTGAAGCTTTCTTT
d_call: TRBD1; v_call: TRBV28; clone_size: once; j_call: TRBJ1-2; cdr3_aa: CASSSLGQGRYGYTF; cdr3_nt: TGTGCCAGCAGTAGTCTGGGACAGGGGAGGTATGGCTACACCTTC
d_call: -; v_call: TRBV5-1; clone_size: -; j_call: TRBJ1-1; cdr3_aa: CASSLALRSGTEAFF; cdr3_nt: TGCGCCAGCAGCTTGGCACTCCGATCGGGCACTGAAGCTTTCTTT
d_call: TRBD2; v_call: TRBV9; clone_size: -; j_call: TRBJ2-2; cdr3_aa: CASSVGLGLAGASTGELFF; cdr3_nt: TGTGCCAGCAGCGTGGGCTTGGGACTAGCGGGAGCTAGCACCGGGGAGCTGTTTTTT
d_call: TRBD2; v_call: TRBV11-2; clone_size: -; j_call: TRBJ2-1; cdr3_aa: CASSLFLASGRREQFF; cdr3_nt: TGTGCCAGCAGCTTGTTCTTGGCTAGCGGGCGCCGCGAGCAGTTCTTC
d_call: -; v_call: TRBV7-2; clone_size: once; j_call: TRBJ2-5; cdr3_aa: CASSLLGAGTQYF; cdr3_nt: TGTGCCAGCAGCTTACTAGGAGCCGGGACCCAGTACTTC
d_call: -; v_call: TRBV5-8; clone_size: -; j_call: TRBJ1-5; cdr3_aa: CASSKAMFQPQHF; cdr3_nt: TGTGCCAGCAGCAAGGCAATGTTTCAGCCCCAGCATTTT
d_call: TRBD2; v_call: TRBV15; clone_size: once; j_call: TRBJ2-5; cdr3_aa: CATSPKREGWETQYF; cdr3_nt: TGTGCCACCAGCCCCAAGCGGGAGGGATGGGAGACCCAGTACTTC
d_call: TRBD1; v_call: TRBV28; clone_size: -; j_call: TRBJ1-2; cdr3_aa: CASSPTRQGAGYGYTF; cdr3_nt: TGTGCCAGCAGTCCCACCCGTCAGGGGGCTGGCTATGGCTACACCTTC
d_call: -; v_call: TRBV4-1; clone_size: -; j_call: TRBJ2-6; cdr3_aa: CASSQRKGSSGANVLTF; cdr3_nt: TGCGCCAGCAGCCAGCGGAAAGGGAGCTCTGGGGCCAACGTCCTGACTTTC
d_call: -; v_call: TRBV10-3; clone_size: -; j_call: TRBJ1-3; cdr3_aa: CAISTESGNTIYF; cdr3_nt: TGTGCCATCAGTACAGAATCTGGAAACACCATATATTTT
d_call: -; v_call: TRBV6-4; clone_size: many; j_call: TRBJ2-1; cdr3_aa: CASSDSTQGSNEQFF; cdr3_nt: TGTGCCAGCAGTGACTCGACCCAGGGTTCCAATGAGCAGTTCTTC
d_call: -; v_call: TRBV7-9; clone_size: many; j_call: TRBJ2-7; cdr3_aa: CASGKGDIAYEQYF; cdr3_nt: TGTGCCAGCGGGAAAGGGGACATAGCCTACGAGCAGTACTTC
d_call: TRBD1; v_call: TRBV28; clone_size: -; j_call: TRBJ2-3; cdr3_aa: CASSWDRGRTDTQYF; cdr3_nt: TGTGCCAGCAGCTGGGACAGGGGGCGAACAGATACGCAGTATTTT
d_call: TRBD2; v_call: TRBV28; clone_size: -; j_call: TRBJ2-1; cdr3_aa: CASSPNSGVRNEQFF; cdr3_nt: TGTGCCAGCAGTCCCAATAGCGGGGTTCGCAATGAGCAGTTCTTC
d_call: TRBD2; v_call: TRBV5-6; clone_size: few; j_call: TRBJ2-1; cdr3_aa: CASSLASSGAKNEQFF; cdr3_nt: TGTGCCAGCAGCTTGGCGTCTAGCGGGGCGAAGAATGAGCAGTTCTTC
d_call: -; v_call: TRBV5-4; clone_size: -; j_call: TRBJ2-7; cdr3_aa: CASSLDPQGDEQYF; cdr3_nt: TGTGCCAGCAGCTTGGATCCACAGGGCGACGAGCAGTACTTC
d_call: -; v_call: TRBV25-1; clone_size: -; j_call: TRBJ1-2; cdr3_aa: CASSERVGVDGYTF; cdr3_nt: TGTGCCAGCAGTGAGCGGGTGGGGGTCGATGGCTACACCTTC
d_call: TRBD2; v_call: TRBV28; clone_size: -; j_call: TRBJ2-5; cdr3_aa: CASSLTALGGGETQYF; cdr3_nt: TGTGCCAGCAGTTTAACCGCCCTCGGGGGGGGAGAGACCCAGTACTTC
d_call: -; v_call: TRBV11-2; clone_size: -; j_call: TRBJ1-1; cdr3_aa: CASSLGRDGMNTEAFF; cdr3_nt: TGTGCCAGCAGCTTAGGACGGGACGGAATGAACACTGAAGCTTTCTTT
d_call: TRBD2; v_call: TRBV4-2; clone_size: -; j_call: TRBJ2-7; cdr3_aa: CASSQDILAGVSEQYF; cdr3_nt: TGTGCCAGCAGCCAAGATATACTAGCGGGAGTTTCCGAGCAGTACTTC
d_call: TRBD1; v_call: TRBV6-1; clone_size: -; j_call: TRBJ2-1; cdr3_aa: CASRTPGTGDNEQFF; cdr3_nt: TGTGCCAGCAGGACCCCCGGGACAGGCGACAATGAGCAGTTCTTC
d_call: -; v_call: TRBV28; clone_size: -; j_call: TRBJ2-6; cdr3_aa: CASKDKVRSGANVLTF; cdr3_nt: TGTGCCAGCAAGGACAAGGTCCGCTCTGGGGCCAACGTCCTGACTTTC
d_call: TRBD2; v_call: TRBV9; clone_size: -; j_call: TRBJ2-1; cdr3_aa: CASSPRREGLYNEQFF; cdr3_nt: TGTGCCAGCAGCCCTCGGCGGGAGGGACTGTACAATGAGCAGTTCTTC
d_call: TRBD2; v_call: TRBV6-5; clone_size: -; j_call: TRBJ2-1; cdr3_aa: CASSSPGGRWYEQFF; cdr3_nt: TGTGCCAGCAGTTCCCCGGGGGGGCGTTGGTATGAGCAGTTCTTC
d_call: TRBD2; v_call: TRBV6-6; clone_size: -; j_call: TRBJ2-7; cdr3_aa: CASSYGGSFRDEQYF; cdr3_nt: TGTGCCAGCAGTTACGGCGGGAGCTTTAGGGACGAGCAGTACTTC
d_call: TRBD2; v_call: TRBV9; clone_size: -; j_call: TRBJ2-1; cdr3_aa: CASSDAGRASGNEQFF; cdr3_nt: TGTGCCAGCAGCGACGCGGGGAGGGCATCAGGGAATGAGCAGTTCTTC
d_call: -; v_call: TRBV6-4; clone_size: few; j_call: TRBJ2-7; cdr3_aa: CASKAFSYEQYF; cdr3_nt: TGTGCCAGCAAAGCTTTCTCCTACGAGCAGTACTTC
d_call: TRBD1; v_call: TRBV25-1; clone_size: -; j_call: TRBJ1-5; cdr3_aa: CASSESGTGGNQPQHF; cdr3_nt: TGTGCCAGCAGTGAAAGTGGGACAGGGGGCAATCAGCCCCAGCATTTT
d_call: -; v_call: TRBV19; clone_size: -; j_call: TRBJ1-2; cdr3_aa: CASSRGGNYGYTF; cdr3_nt: TGTGCCAGTAGCCGGGGGGGCAACTATGGCTACACCTTC
d_call: -; v_call: TRBV27; clone_size: -; j_call: TRBJ2-3; cdr3_aa: CASSYVMGADTQYF; cdr3_nt: TGTGCCAGCAGTTACGTCATGGGGGCAGATACGCAGTATTTT
d_call: -; v_call: TRBV29-1; clone_size: once; j_call: TRBJ2-1; cdr3_aa: CSVGGTSYNEQFF; cdr3_nt: TGCAGCGTCGGAGGGACGTCCTACAATGAGCAGTTCTTC
d_call: -; v_call: TRBV6-5; clone_size: -; j_call: TRBJ1-1; cdr3_aa: CASRQTSGGSEAFF; cdr3_nt: TGTGCCAGCAGACAGACATCCGGGGGGTCTGAAGCTTTCTTT
d_call: TRBD1; v_call: TRBV30; clone_size: few; j_call: TRBJ1-2; cdr3_aa: CAWSTTGGGGYTF; cdr3_nt: TGTGCCTGGAGTACCACAGGGGGTGGTGGCTACACCTTC
d_call: -; v_call: TRBV19; clone_size: many; j_call: TRBJ1-4; cdr3_aa: CASRTAGATNEKLFF; cdr3_nt: TGTGCCAGTAGGACCGCCGGGGCAACTAATGAAAAACTGTTTTTT
d_call: -; v_call: TRBV9; clone_size: -; j_call: TRBJ1-1; cdr3_aa: CASSVSGGTEAFF; cdr3_nt: TGTGCCAGCAGCGTATCGGGAGGTACTGAAGCTTTCTTT
d_call: -; v_call: TRBV7-2; clone_size: -; j_call: TRBJ2-7; cdr3_aa: CASSLGMNRHEQYF; cdr3_nt: TGTGCCAGCAGCTTAGGTATGAATAGGCACGAGCAGTACTTC
d_call: -; v_call: TRBV18; clone_size: once; j_call: TRBJ2-1; cdr3_aa: CASSPLQRPNEQFF; cdr3_nt: TGTGCCAGCTCACCCTTACAAAGGCCCAATGAGCAGTTCTTC
d_call: TRBD2; v_call: TRBV5-1; clone_size: -; j_call: TRBJ2-7; cdr3_aa: CASSLSGGAGDEQYF; cdr3_nt: TGCGCCAGCAGCTTGAGCGGGGGCGCTGGGGACGAGCAGTACTTC
d_call: -; v_call: TRBV6-5; clone_size: few; j_call: TRBJ1-1; cdr3_aa: CASITTGNTEAFF; cdr3_nt: TGTGCCAGCATCACGACGGGGAACACTGAAGCTTTCTTT
d_call: TRBD2; v_call: TRBV5-1; clone_size: many; j_call: TRBJ2-3; cdr3_aa: CASSWGGRYTDTQYF; cdr3_nt: TGCGCCAGCAGCTGGGGCGGGAGGTACACAGATACGCAGTATTTT
d_call: -; v_call: TRBV19; clone_size: few; j_call: TRBJ2-5; cdr3_aa: CASSSTVAEETQYF; cdr3_nt: TGTGCCAGTAGTTCGACAGTCGCGGAAGAGACCCAGTACTTC
d_call: TRBD1; v_call: TRBV19; clone_size: -; j_call: TRBJ1-4; cdr3_aa: CASRSVDRIYEKLFF; cdr3_nt: TGTGCCAGTAGAAGTGTGGACAGGATATATGAAAAACTGTTTTTT